This T cell receptor beta chain was sequenced for a study of identifying expanded T cells in peripheral blood. This CDR3 contains 12 residues. V was trimmed by 6 bases and J by 8 bases, leaving 13 bases between them. The germline V gene encodes CDR1 SGHVS and CDR2 FQNEAQ. Assay: immunoSEQ multiplex PCR; the TCRdb copy retains only in-frame clones and omits some. The data show around 120,000 clones, with 65% to 90% seen just once and roughly 7.9% held by the top ten. Sequenced input: blood. This sequence originates from a person aged 18 to 70 in good health. This chain links TRBV7-8 with TRBJ1-2; D unclear. CDR3 region: CASSTFSWGYTF. CDR3 coding DNA: TGTGCCAGCAGTACGTTTTCTTGGGGCTACACCTTC.